Shown below are 27 T cell receptor beta chains from a single sample sequenced in a study of T cell changes during pregnancy in multiple sclerosis. Produced via immunoSEQ multiplex PCR; TCRdb's table is partial and in-frame only. Of some 34,000 clones in the sample, 80% to 95% were seen once. This sample comprised CD4+ T cells from peripheral blood mononuclear cells, obtained in the third trimester of pregnancy. These receptors were collected from a female donor in good health, enrolled as a control in a pregnancy study.

The chain employs TRBV9 and TRBJ2-1; TRBD2 agrees at 12 bases. CDR1 SGDLS and CDR2 YYNGEE come from the germline V gene. J was trimmed by 5 bases and V by 3 bases; bases with no gene match: 3. This CDR3 has 15 amino acids. CDR3 DNA: TGTGCCAGCAGCGGGACTAGCGGGGCCCACAATGAGCAGTTCTTC. The encoded protein is CASSGTSGAHNEQFF.

CDR3 amino acids: CAWSVSGQPGNTIYF. The CDR3 nucleotides are TGTGCCTGGAGTGTGTCAGGACAGCCTGGAAACACCATATATTTT. The rearrangement joins TRBV30 to TRBJ1-3; TRBD1 might be the D (6 bases). CDR3 length equals 15 residues. With 0 bases removed from V and 2 bases from J, the gap between germline ends came to 11 bases. Looked up from germline, CDR1 is GTSNPN and CDR2 is SVGIG (reference sequence).

The CDR3 region is CASKGVSGANVLTF. In DNA form, the CDR3 reads TGTGCCAGTAAAGGGGTCTCTGGGGCCAACGTCCTGACTTTC. V is TRBV19 and J is TRBJ2-6; D possibly corresponds to TRBD1 (5 bases). Germline values: CDR1 LNHDA, CDR2 SQIVND (reference sequence). This CDR3 is 14 amino acids long. V shed 7 bases and J shed 0 bases, with 7 bases lying between them.

V is TRBV5-6 and J is TRBJ1-6; D is undetermined. Germline V CDR1 and CDR2: SGHDT, YYEEEE. This CDR3 contains 14 residues. Trimming left V 0 bases short and J 5 bases short, with 6 bases between. CDR3 coding DNA: TGTGCCAGCAGCTTGGGGCGGGATAATTCACCCCTCCACTTT. Encoded protein: CASSLGRDNSPLHF.

The rearrangement links TRBV18 to TRBJ1-5, with a weak D call TRBD1 (6 bases). CDR1 and CDR2 from the germline V gene are KGHSH and LQKENI. The CDR3 is 15 amino acids. V shed 5 bases and J shed 0 bases, with 11 bases lying between them. The DNA of the CDR3 is TGTGCCAGCTCAACCCAACAGGGTAGCAATCAGCCCCAGCATTTT. Protein product: CASSTQQGSNQPQHF.

This chain connects TRBV7-3 to TRBJ2-5; 7 bases line up with TRBD2. The CDR3 loop spans 13 amino acids. The germline V gene has CDR1 SGHTA and CDR2 FQGTGA. V shed 4 bases and J 7 bases; nucleotides not matched to a gene: 6. The CDR3 DNA is TGTGCCAGCAGCTCGGGACTATATGGGACCCAGTACTTC. Its translation: CASSSGLYGTQYF.

The rearrangement links TRBV2 to TRBJ1-5, with a weak D call TRBD1 (5 bases). Germline CDR1 is SNHLY and CDR2 is FYNNEI. The CDR3 loop spans 15 amino acids. The V end was cut by 8 bases, the J end by 3 bases, with 17 bases between. This CDR3 is CASGYDGAANQPQHF. Here the CDR3 DNA reads TGTGCCAGCGGATACGATGGGGCGGCCAATCAGCCCCAGCATTTT.

The chain links TRBV30 to TRBJ1-5; D not certain. V dropped 3 bases and J dropped 0 bases, with 6 bases sitting between them. This CDR3 contains 13 residues. Germline loops: CDR1 GTSNPN, CDR2 SVGIG (reference sequence). In DNA form, the CDR3 reads TGTGCCTGGAGCCTAAGTAGCAATCAGCCCCAGCATTTT. Its protein is CAWSLSSNQPQHF.

The genes are TRBV7-3 and TRBJ2-2; 8 nucleotides line up with TRBD1. The CDR3 sequence is 14 residues long. In germline, CDR1 is SGHTA, CDR2 FQGTGA. V lost 3 bases to trimming and J lost 7 bases; unmatched junction nucleotides: 4. The CDR3 DNA sequence: TGTGCCAGCAGCTTTCAGGGGGCAATCGGGGAGCTGTTTTTT. This translates into CASSFQGAIGELFF.

This chain joins TRBV4-3 and TRBJ1-1; D is possibly TRBD1 (6 bases). Trimming removed 4 bases at V and 6 bases at J, with 12 bases between. This CDR3 spans 13 amino acids. Germline CDR1 and CDR2: LGHNA and YSLEER. CDR3 region: CASSRDMGAEAFF. Written as DNA, the CDR3 is TGCGCCAGCAGCCGGGACATGGGAGCTGAAGCTTTCTTT.

The gene calls are TRBV9 and TRBJ1-1; D is undetermined. The V gene lost 4 bases and the J gene lost 1 base, with 8 bases spanning the gap. CDR1 and CDR2 (germline): SGDLS, YYNGEE. This CDR3 has 13 residues. The CDR3 protein is CASSPRENTEAFF. As DNA, the CDR3 is TGTGCCAGCAGCCCGAGGGAGAACACTGAAGCTTTCTTT.

The chain uses TRBV5-4 and TRBJ1-3; no clear D gene. V was cut by 4 bases and J by 0 bases, with 11 bases left in between. The CDR3 runs to 15 residues. CDR1 SGHNT and CDR2 YYREEE come from the germline V gene (reference sequence). CDR3: CASSPGGSSGNTIYF. The CDR3 DNA follows: TGTGCCAGCAGCCCGGGTGGGTCCTCTGGAAACACCATATATTTT. The full variable domain, its missing parts supplied by reference TRBV5-4 and TRBJ1-3, is ETGVTQSPTHLIKTRGQQVTLRCSSQSGHNTVSWYQQALGQGPQFIFQYYREEENGRGNFPPRFSGLQFPNYSSELNVNALELDDSALYLCASSPGGSSGNTIYFGEGSWLTVV.

The rearrangement links TRBV5-1 to TRBJ2-2; the match to TRBD2 covers 8 bases. From germline, CDR1 is SGHRS and CDR2 YFSETQ. Trimming at V came to 4 bases and at J to 1 base, leaving 3 bases not matched to a gene. The CDR3 runs to 15 residues. CDR3 bases: TGCGCCAGCAGCGCGGGACTAGTGAACACCGGGGAGCTGTTTTTT. Its translation is CASSAGLVNTGELFF.

The chain has TRBV6-1 and TRBJ2-2, with D possibly being TRBD1 (6 bases). V lost 6 bases and J lost 3, with 14 bases in between. Germline values: CDR1 MNHNS, CDR2 SASEGT. The length of the CDR3 is 15 residues. CDR3 in DNA: TGTGCCAGCAGGGGGGCCGGGCCACACACCGGGGAGCTGTTTTTT. Translated, it gives CASRGAGPHTGELFF.

This chain connects TRBV18 to TRBJ2-1; TRBD2 might be the D (6 bases). V lost 5 bases, J lost 10 bases, and 15 bases lay in between. The CDR3 sequence is 13 residues long. The germline gives CDR1 KGHSH, CDR2 LQKENI. In nucleotides, the CDR3 is TGTGCCAGCTCATTACGGACTATCGACGAGCAGTTCTTC. Its protein is CASSLRTIDEQFF.

The V gene is TRBV10-3, the J gene TRBJ1-2; 8 nucleotides agree with TRBD1. The junction had 12 bases not matched to a gene; V was cut back by 1 base and J by 8 bases. In germline, CDR1 is ENHRY, CDR2 SYGVKD. The CDR3 runs 16 residues. DNA for the CDR3: TGTGCCATCAGTGAGTTTACGGCAGGGGGCGCCGGGGGCTACACCTTC. Translated, it gives CAISEFTAGGAGGYTF.

The DNA for the CDR3 is TGTGCCAGCAGCTTGAGTAACATTCGCCAAGAGACCCAGTACTTC. It codes for CASSLSNIRQETQYF. The V gene is TRBV5-4, the J gene TRBJ2-5; D unclear. CDR3 length equals 15 residues. Trimming shortened V by 1 base and J by 1 base, and 11 bases separated the two germline ends. Germline loops: CDR1 SGHNT, CDR2 YYREEE (reference sequence).

V is TRBV4-3 and J is TRBJ2-1, with a tentative D call TRBD2 (5 bases). V lost 4 bases, J lost 7 bases, and 14 bases lay in between. Germline V gene sequence: CDR1 LGHNA, CDR2 YSLEER. CDR3 length equals 14 residues. For the CDR3, the DNA is TGCGCCAGCAGCCCCTCCCTAGCCGTTAATGAGCAGTTCTTC. Encoded protein: CASSPSLAVNEQFF.

V gene TRBV29-1 combines with J gene TRBJ2-7; TRBD2 might be the D (5 bases). The CDR3 spans 12 residues. V was trimmed by 7 bases and J by 2 bases, leaving 12 bases between them. The germline gives CDR1 SQVTM, CDR2 ANQGSEA. The CDR3 spells CSAMTGTYEQYF. The CDR3 bases are TGCAGCGCTATGACGGGGACCTACGAGCAGTACTTC.

This chain joins TRBV11-2 and TRBJ1-6; 8 bases are a match to TRBD1. The CDR3 length is 14 residues. Germline CDR1 reads SGHAT; CDR2 reads FQNNGV. V shed 6 bases and J 7 bases; nucleotides not matched to a gene: 5. This CDR3 reads CASSQDRANSPLHF. Here the CDR3 DNA reads TGTGCCAGCAGTCAGGACAGGGCCAATTCACCCCTCCACTTT.

The chain uses TRBV29-1 and TRBJ2-1; TRBD2 matches at 10 bases. CDR1 SQVTM and CDR2 ANQGSEA come from the germline V gene. The CDR3 contains 14 residues. With V trimmed by 4 bases and J by 8 bases, 8 bases remained unmatched. As DNA, the CDR3 is TGCAGCGTTGTCCGAGGTAGCGGGGGGTATGAGCAGTTCTTC. Translation gives CSVVRGSGGYEQFF.

The chain carries TRBV28 and TRBJ2-7, with D tentatively TRBD1 (6 bases). The germline CDR1 and CDR2 sequences are MDHEN and SYDVKM. This CDR3 has 15 amino acids. V was trimmed by 6 bases and J by 6 bases, leaving 21 bases between them. The DNA for the CDR3 is TGTGCCAGCAGGGAACAGGGTATTGTCAGTGGCGAGCAGTACTTC. It specifies CASREQGIVSGEQYF.

Remarks on this clone: The germline gene is not matched at one end of the junction; a read error may be the cause. The gene calls are TRBV7-7 and TRBJ2-5, with 11 bases identical to TRBD2. The CDR3 loop spans 15 amino acids. CDR1 is SSHAT and CDR2 is FNYEAQ in the germline V gene (reference sequence). This CDR3 reads CASSRLAGGRETQYF. CDR3 in DNA: TGTGCTAGCAGCCGGCTAGCGGGGGGCCGGGAGACCCAGTACTTC.

V usage is TRBV7-2 and J usage is TRBJ2-1, with D tentatively TRBD2 (7 bases). The CDR3 totals 16 residues. Trimming pared 5 bases from V and 5 bases from J, leaving 19 bases between. The germline V gene encodes CDR1 SGHTA and CDR2 FQGNSA. CDR3 sequence reads: CASSPALGGVNNEQFF. The CDR3 DNA follows: TGTGCCAGCAGCCCGGCGTTAGGGGGGGTAAACAATGAGCAGTTCTTC.

A few counts support this clone. The chain couples TRBV5-1 to TRBJ1-4; no firm D call. With 6 bases removed from V and 7 bases from J, the gap between germline ends came to 10 bases. The length of the CDR3 is 12 residues. Germline CDR1 and CDR2: SGHRS and YFSETQ. The chain's CDR3 is CASKREGEKLFF. CDR3 DNA sequence: TGCGCCAGCAAGCGAGAGGGTGAAAAACTGTTTTTT.

This clone appeared once. The rearrangement uses TRBV2 and TRBJ1-1; D is possibly TRBD1 (5 bases). Germline V CDR1 and CDR2: SNHLY, FYNNEI. CDR3 length: 13 residues. V was cut by 6 bases and J by 0 bases, with 8 bases left in between. CDR3 nucleotides: TGTGCCAGCAGAGACAGAATGAACACTGAAGCTTTCTTT. It is translated as CASRDRMNTEAFF.

The chain combines TRBV27 with TRBJ2-5; 8 bases agree with TRBD1. The germline V gene encodes CDR1 MNHEY and CDR2 SMNVEV (reference sequence). The V and J ends lost 5 bases and 5 bases, in that order; junction bases with no gene match: 16. This CDR3 region has 17 residues. The CDR3 nucleotides read TGTGCCAGCAGTACCCCAAGGGGGACAGGCGGCCGGGAGACCCAGTACTTC. This translates into CASSTPRGTGGRETQYF.